A selection of T cell receptor beta chains follows, all from one sample in a study of PD-1 blockade in classical Hodgkin lymphoma. Sequencing was performed with immunoSEQ multiplex PCR; in TCRdb, only in-frame clones are kept and a portion is missing. The profile shows about 9,100 clones, 74% of them singletons. The sample here was CD4+ T cells from blood, taken at baseline. The receptors stem from a human donor with classical Hodgkin lymphoma. The CDR3 runs from the conserved cysteine through the conserved F or W. D genes are given only for firm matches. Only some rows state a clone size, as once, few, many or a class for expanded clones.

D gene,clone size,V gene,J gene,CDR3 DNA,CDR3 protein
TRBD2,.,TRBV6-1,TRBJ2-1,TGTGGACTTTCGCGGGAGGGCTCCTACAATGAGCAGTTCTTC,CGLSREGSYNEQFF
TRBD1,.,TRBV7-7,TRBJ2-3,TGTGCCAGCAGCTTGGGACAGCGATCGGATACGCAGTATTTT,CASSLGQRSDTQYF
.,.,TRBV7-6,TRBJ1-6,TGTGCCAGCAGCTTAGTGGCGGAGATGGGAAATTCACCCCTCCACTTT,CASSLVAEMGNSPLHF
TRBD1,.,TRBV4-2,TRBJ1-5,TGTGCCAGCAGCCAAGGAAGGGACAGCCACGATCAGCCCCAGCATTTT,CASSQGRDSHDQPQHF
TRBD1,few,TRBV4-1,TRBJ1-2,TGCGCCAGCAGCCAAGGAGAGTGGGGACAGGGGGCGGTAAACTATGGCTACACCTTC,CASSQGEWGQGAVNYGYTF
TRBD1,few,TRBV5-1,TRBJ2-7,TGCGCCAGCAGCTTCGCGGACAGGTGGGAATACGAGCAGTACTTC,CASSFADRWEYEQYF
.,.,TRBV4-2,TRBJ2-5,TGTGCCAGCAGCCAAGATACCAGTCACGAGACCCAGTACTTC,CASSQDTSHETQYF
TRBD1,few,TRBV23-1,TRBJ2-7,TGCGCCAGCAGTCAATCCCCTGGACAGGACTCCTACGAGCAGTACTTC,CASSQSPGQDSYEQYF
.,.,TRBV13,TRBJ1-3,TGTGCCAGCTACGGGACTAGCTCTGGAAACACCATATATTTT,CASYGTSSGNTIYF
TRBD1,.,TRBV28,TRBJ2-1,TGTGCCAGCAGTTTCGACCCTAGGACAGGGCGGAATGAGCAGTTCTTC,CASSFDPRTGRNEQFF
TRBD1,once,TRBV2,TRBJ1-6,TGTGCCAGCATAGGACAGGGAGGGATCGGTTCACCCCTCCACTTT,CASIGQGGIGSPLHF
.,once,TRBV2,TRBJ1-5,TGTGCCAGCAGTGAGGGGAGGGACCAGCCCCAGCATTTT,CASSEGRDQPQHF
.,.,TRBV19,TRBJ2-7,TGTGCCAGTAGTATAGGCACAGGGACCTACGAGCAGTACTTC,CASSIGTGTYEQYF
TRBD1,few,TRBV5-1,TRBJ2-7,TGCGCCAGCAGCTTGGTGACAGGGGGAGGTCGGGCCTACGAGCAGTACTTC,CASSLVTGGGRAYEQYF
.,once,TRBV4-1,TRBJ2-3,TGCGCCAGCAGCCAAGTAATGAAGACTAGCACAGATACGCAGTATTTT,CASSQVMKTSTDTQYF
TRBD1,.,TRBV11-1,TRBJ2-7,TGTGCCAGCAGCTTAGATCGAACAGGGGTTTCCTACGAGCAGTACTTC,CASSLDRTGVSYEQYF
TRBD1,once,TRBV6-5,TRBJ1-4,TGTGCCAGCAGTCGACTAATACAGGGGGATGAAAAACTGTTTTTT,CASSRLIQGDEKLFF
.,once,TRBV5-1,TRBJ1-1,TGCGCCAGCAGCTTGGAGGTGGGGGGCGTTAGATCTGAAGCTTTCTTT,CASSLEVGGVRSEAFF
.,.,TRBV5-1,TRBJ2-6,TGCGCCAGCAGCCCCACCGGCCACACCTTCTCTGGGGCCAACGTCCTGACTTTC,CASSPTGHTFSGANVLTF
.,once,TRBV4-2,TRBJ1-6,TGTGCCAGCAGCCAAGGTGAACCCAGTTCACCCCTCCACTTT,CASSQGEPSSPLHF
TRBD1,.,TRBV28,TRBJ2-5,TGTGCCAGCATCCTGGACAGGGTGTATGGAGAGACCCAGTACTTC,CASILDRVYGETQYF
.,.,TRBV6-5,TRBJ2-1,TGTGCCAGCAGTTACTCGGGTAGTGTAGGCAATGAGCAGTTCTTC,CASSYSGSVGNEQFF